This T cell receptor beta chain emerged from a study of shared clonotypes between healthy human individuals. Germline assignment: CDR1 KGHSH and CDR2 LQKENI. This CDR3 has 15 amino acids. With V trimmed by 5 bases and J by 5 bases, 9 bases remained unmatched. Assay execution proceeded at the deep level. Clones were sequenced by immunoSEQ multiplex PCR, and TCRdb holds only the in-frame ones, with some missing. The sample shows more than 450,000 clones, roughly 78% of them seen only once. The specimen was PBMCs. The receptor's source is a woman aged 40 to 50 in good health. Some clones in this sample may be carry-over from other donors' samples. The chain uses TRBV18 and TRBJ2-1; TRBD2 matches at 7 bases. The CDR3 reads CASSSLLGLNNEQFF. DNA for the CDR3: TGTGCCAGCTCAAGCCTCCTGGGACTAAACAATGAGCAGTTCTTC.